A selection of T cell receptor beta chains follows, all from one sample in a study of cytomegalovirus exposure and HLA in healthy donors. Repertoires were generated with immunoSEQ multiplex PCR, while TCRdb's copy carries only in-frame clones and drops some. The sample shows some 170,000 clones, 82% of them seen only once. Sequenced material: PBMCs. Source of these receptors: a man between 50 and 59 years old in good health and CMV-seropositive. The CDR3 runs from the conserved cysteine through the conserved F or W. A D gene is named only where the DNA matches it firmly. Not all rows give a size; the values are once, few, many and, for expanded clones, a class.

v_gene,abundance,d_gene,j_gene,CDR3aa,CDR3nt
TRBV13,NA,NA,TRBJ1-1,CASSSTENTEAFF,TGTGCCAGCAGCTCGACAGAGAACACTGAAGCTTTCTTT
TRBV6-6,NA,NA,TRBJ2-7,CASAGDRSSYEQYF,TGTGCCAGCGCAGGGGACCGGAGCTCCTACGAGCAGTACTTC
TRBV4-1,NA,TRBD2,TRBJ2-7,CASSQTSGRTYEQYF,TGCGCCAGCAGCCAGACTAGCGGGAGAACTTACGAGCAGTACTTC
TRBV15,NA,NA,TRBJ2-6,CATSRGGASGANVLTF,TGTGCCACCAGCAGGGGGGGAGCCTCTGGGGCCAACGTCCTGACTTTC
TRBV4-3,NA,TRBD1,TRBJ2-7,CASSQARTGGYEQYF,TGCGCCAGCAGCCAAGCAAGGACAGGGGGGTACGAGCAGTACTTC
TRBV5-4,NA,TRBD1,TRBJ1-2,CASSFPGTGGRGYTF,TGTGCCAGCAGCTTCCCCGGGACAGGGGGCCGGGGCTACACCTTC
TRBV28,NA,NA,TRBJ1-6,CASSIPSSYNSPLHF,TGTGCCAGCTCCATTCCCAGCTCCTATAATTCACCCCTCCACTTT
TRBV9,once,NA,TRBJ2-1,CASSRDFSYNEQFF,TGTGCCAGCAGCCGGGACTTCTCCTACAATGAGCAGTTCTTC
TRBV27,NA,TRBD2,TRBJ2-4,CASSNPGLAGAGAKNIQYF,TGTGCCAGCAGTAATCCGGGACTAGCGGGAGCAGGGGCCAAAAACATTCAGTACTTC
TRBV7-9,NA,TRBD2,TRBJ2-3,CSSSLAWELAVTDTQYF,TGTTCCAGCAGCTTGGCCTGGGAACTAGCGGTCACAGATACGCAGTATTTT
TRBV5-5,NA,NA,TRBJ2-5,CASSLAGETQYF,TGTGCCAGCAGCTTGGCCGGAGAGACCCAGTACTTC
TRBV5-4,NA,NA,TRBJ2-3,CASSRGGGNLKDTQYF,TGTGCCAGCAGCCGGGGTGGGGGGAATTTGAAAGATACGCAGTATTTT
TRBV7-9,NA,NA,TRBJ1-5,CASSPEGNQPQHF,TGTGCCAGCAGCCCAGAGGGAAATCAGCCCCAGCATTTT
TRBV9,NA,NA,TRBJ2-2,CASSVVAGSTGELFF,TGTGCCAGCAGCGTAGTAGCAGGGTCCACCGGGGAGCTGTTTTTT
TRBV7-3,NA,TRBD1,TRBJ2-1,CASSSRQGDEQFF,TGTGCCAGCAGCTCGCGACAGGGTGATGAGCAGTTCTTC
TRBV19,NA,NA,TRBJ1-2,CASSRGGQYYGYTF,TGTGCCAGTAGTAGAGGCGGACAGTACTATGGCTACACCTTC
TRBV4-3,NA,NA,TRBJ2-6,CASSQDRRGGSGANGLTF,TGCGCCAGCAGCCAAGATCGGCGCGGGGGCTCTGGGGCCAACGGCCTGACTTTC
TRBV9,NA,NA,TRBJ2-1,CASSEAHAPYNEQFF,TGTGCCAGCAGCGAAGCGCACGCGCCTTACAATGAGCAGTTCTTC
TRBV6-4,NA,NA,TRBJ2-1,CASSDSGGAHDEQFF,TGTGCCAGCAGTGACTCTGGCGGGGCCCACGATGAGCAGTTCTTC
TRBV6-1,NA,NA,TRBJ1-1,CASSEAGGWSTEAFF,TGTGCCAGCAGTGAAGCGGGGGGATGGAGCACTGAAGCTTTCTTT
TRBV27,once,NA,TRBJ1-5,CASSSLTDYSNQPQHF,TGTGCCAGCAGTTCTTTGACGGACTATAGCAATCAGCCCCAGCATTTT
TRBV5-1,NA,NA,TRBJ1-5,CASRQSENQPQHF,TGCGCCAGCAGACAGTCAGAGAATCAGCCCCAGCATTTT
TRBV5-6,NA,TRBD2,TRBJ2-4,CASRTTSGSGMGHIQYF,TGTGCCAGCAGGACGACTAGCGGGAGTGGAATGGGACACATTCAGTACTTC
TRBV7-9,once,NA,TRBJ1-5,CASSLGPGHNQPQHF,TGTGCCAGCAGCTTAGGCCCAGGACACAATCAGCCCCAGCATTTT
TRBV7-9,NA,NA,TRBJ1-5,CASSPTRGRDINSNQPQHF,TGTGCCAGCAGCCCAACCAGAGGTCGTGATATTAATAGCAATCAGCCCCAGCATTTT
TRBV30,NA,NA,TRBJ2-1,CAWNGVSNEQFF,TGTGCCTGGAACGGGGTCAGCAATGAGCAGTTCTTC
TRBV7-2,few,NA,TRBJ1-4,CASSLVTGINEKLFF,TGTGCCAGCAGCTTAGTTACAGGGATAAATGAAAAACTGTTTTTT
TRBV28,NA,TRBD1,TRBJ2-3,CASSLEADRGTDTQYF,TGTGCCAGCAGTCTCGAAGCGGACAGGGGCACAGATACGCAGTATTTT
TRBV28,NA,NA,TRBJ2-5,CASRQTSFQETQYF,TGTGCCAGCAGGCAGACTAGTTTTCAAGAGACCCAGTACTTC
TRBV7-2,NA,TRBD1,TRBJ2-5,CASSRDRSTETQYF,TGTGCCAGCAGCAGGGACAGGTCCACGGAGACCCAGTACTTC
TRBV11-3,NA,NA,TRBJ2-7,CASSLGSHRGEQYF,TGTGCCAGCAGCTTAGGGAGTCACCGAGGGGAGCAGTACTTC
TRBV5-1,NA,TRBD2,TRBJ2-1,CASRSGGATTSGGAYNEQFF,TGCGCCAGCAGGTCTGGGGGCGCGACGACTAGCGGGGGGGCCTACAATGAGCAGTTCTTC
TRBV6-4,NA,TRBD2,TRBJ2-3,CASSGLAGTTDTQYF,TGTGCCAGCAGTGGACTAGCGGGGACCACAGATACGCAGTATTTT
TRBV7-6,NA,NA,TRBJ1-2,CASSLTQGPYYGYTF,TGTGCCAGCAGCTTAACTCAGGGGCCCTACTATGGCTACACCTTC
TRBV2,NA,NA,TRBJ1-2,CASSEGGSYGYTF,TGTGCCAGCAGTGAGGGGGGGAGCTATGGCTACACCTTC
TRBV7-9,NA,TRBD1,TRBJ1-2,CASSLAGGNYGYTF,TGTGCCAGCAGCTTAGCAGGGGGCAACTATGGCTACACCTTC
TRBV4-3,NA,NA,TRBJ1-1,CASSQGLPGANTEAFF,TGCGCCAGCAGCCAAGGACTCCCAGGGGCGAACACTGAAGCTTTCTTT
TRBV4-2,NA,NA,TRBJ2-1,CASSQGMGPIMWNEQFF,TGTGCCAGCAGCCAAGGCATGGGCCCCATTATGTGGAATGAGCAGTTCTTC
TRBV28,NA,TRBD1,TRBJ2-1,CASTSLGQGHYNEQFF,TGTGCCAGCACCAGCCTGGGACAGGGGCACTACAATGAGCAGTTCTTC
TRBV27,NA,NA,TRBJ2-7,CASSLTAYEQYF,TGTGCCAGCAGTCTCACAGCTTACGAGCAGTACTTC
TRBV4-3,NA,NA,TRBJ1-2,CASSQDTRSFRGYTF,TGCGCCAGCAGCCAAGATACCCGGAGCTTCCGGGGCTACACCTTC